A selection of T cell receptor beta chains follows, all from one sample in a study of technical replicates of blood from several donors. Method: immunoSEQ multiplex PCR; TCRdb's copy keeps in-frame clones and lacks some. The sample includes roughly 70,000 clones, just under 95% of them seen just once. The sequenced material came from T cells isolated from PBMCs. These receptor sequences come from a human donor in good health. Each CDR3 is given with its conserved first and last residue. A D gene is named only where the DNA matches it firmly. Clone size is given for some rows only: seen once, a few or many times, or a class if the clone is expanded.

v_gene,d_gene,j_gene,abundance,CDR3aa,CDR3nt
TRBV4-1,NA,TRBJ2-5,NA,CASSQAYRERETQYF,TGCGCCAGCAGCCAAGCCTATCGGGAGCGGGAGACCCAGTACTTC
TRBV27,NA,TRBJ2-2,once,CASSYLRQVNTGELFF,TGTGCCAGCAGTTACCTGCGACAGGTCAACACCGGGGAGCTGTTTTTT
TRBV11-3,TRBD2,TRBJ2-7,NA,CASSLPGLAGYEQYF,TGTGCCAGCAGCTTACCGGGACTAGCAGGCTACGAGCAGTACTTC
TRBV27,NA,TRBJ1-4,NA,CASSSLSATNEKLFF,TGTGCCAGCAGCTCCCTTAGTGCAACTAATGAAAAACTGTTTTTT
TRBV5-1,TRBD2,TRBJ2-2,once,CASSLDPSGNTGELFF,TGCGCCAGCAGCTTGGATCCTAGCGGGAACACCGGGGAGCTGTTTTTT
TRBV7-6,TRBD2,TRBJ2-6,NA,CASSFTGLAASGANVLTF,TGTGCCAGCAGCTTCACGGGACTAGCGGCTTCTGGGGCCAACGTCCTGACTTTC
TRBV30,TRBD1,TRBJ1-6,NA,CAQDRVNSPLHF,TGTGCCCAGGACAGGGTTAATTCACCCCTCCACTTT
TRBV29-1,NA,TRBJ2-1,NA,CSVGGSGLSSYNEQFF,TGCAGCGTTGGAGGGAGCGGGTTGAGCTCCTACAATGAGCAGTTCTTC
TRBV7-9,TRBD1,TRBJ2-2,NA,CANTGGAGELFF,TGTGCCAACACAGGGGGCGCCGGGGAGCTGTTTTTT
TRBV6-5,TRBD1,TRBJ2-1,NA,CASSYHGTGITNEQFF,TGTGCCAGCAGTTACCACGGGACAGGGATAACTAATGAGCAGTTCTTC
TRBV19,TRBD1,TRBJ1-5,NA,CASSITRTGGRNSNQPQHF,TGTGCCAGTAGTATCACCCGGACAGGGGGCCGGAATAGCAATCAGCCCCAGCATTTT
TRBV27,NA,TRBJ1-1,few,CASSYNRVNTEAFF,TGTGCCAGCAGTTATAACAGGGTGAACACTGAAGCTTTCTTT
TRBV5-5,TRBD2,TRBJ2-7,NA,CASRTSGTDEQYF,TGTGCCAGTCGGACTAGCGGAACCGACGAGCAGTACTTC
TRBV7-9,NA,TRBJ2-1,NA,CASSLVMGEAHEQFF,TGTGCCAGCAGCTTAGTGATGGGAGAGGCCCATGAGCAGTTCTTC
TRBV7-2,NA,TRBJ2-7,once,CASSSGDYEQYF,TGTGCCAGCAGCTCGGGTGACTACGAGCAGTACTTC
TRBV28,TRBD2,TRBJ2-3,NA,CASSPLAGGGTDTQYF,TGTGCCAGCAGTCCCCTAGCGGGAGGTGGTACAGATACGCAGTATTTT
TRBV19,NA,TRBJ1-5,medium-sized,CASSPGLITF,TGTGCCAGTAGTCCGGGACTCATTACTTTT
TRBV28,TRBD1,TRBJ2-7,NA,CASSLGQGGYEQYF,TGTGCCAGCAGCCTGGGACAGGGGGGCTACGAGCAGTACTTC
TRBV7-8,TRBD1,TRBJ2-7,NA,CASSGDSSYEQYF,TGTGCCAGCAGCGGGGACAGTTCCTACGAGCAGTACTTC
TRBV6-5,NA,TRBJ2-7,NA,CASTPLGAAYEQYF,TGTGCCAGCACCCCGCTGGGAGCGGCCTACGAGCAGTACTTC
TRBV15,NA,TRBJ1-5,once,CATSRDMGSQPQHF,TGTGCCACCAGCAGAGATATGGGGAGCCAGCCCCAGCATTTT
TRBV7-2,TRBD2,TRBJ2-2,NA,CASSLQTGLAGGGELFF,TGTGCCAGCAGCTTACAAACGGGACTAGCGGGAGGTGGGGAGCTGTTTTTT
TRBV4-3,TRBD2,TRBJ2-5,NA,CASSQRGLDLKETQYF,TGCGCCAGCAGCCAGAGGGGACTAGATTTAAAAGAGACCCAGTACTTC
TRBV19,NA,TRBJ1-2,NA,CASSSDTGENYGYTF,TGTGCCAGTAGTTCAGACACAGGCGAAAACTATGGCTACACCTTC
TRBV28,TRBD2,TRBJ2-5,NA,CASSSAGIQETQYF,TGTGCCAGCAGTTCAGCGGGAATACAAGAGACCCAGTACTTC
TRBV7-2,TRBD1,TRBJ1-3,NA,CASSLDRPLGQANTIYF,TGTGCCAGCAGCTTAGACCGGCCGCTCGGACAGGCTAACACCATATATTTT